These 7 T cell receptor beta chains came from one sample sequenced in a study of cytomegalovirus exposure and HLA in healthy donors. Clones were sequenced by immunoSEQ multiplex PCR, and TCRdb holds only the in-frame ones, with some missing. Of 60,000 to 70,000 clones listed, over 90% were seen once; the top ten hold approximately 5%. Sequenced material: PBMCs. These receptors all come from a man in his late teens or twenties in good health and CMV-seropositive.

CDR3 amino acids: CASSPRTGGGEQYF. CDR3 DNA: TGTGCCAGCAGTCCTCGGACAGGGGGCGGCGAGCAGTACTTC. V is TRBV27 and J is TRBJ2-7; 11 positions match TRBD1. CDR3 length equals 14 residues. CDR1 and CDR2 (germline): MNHEY, SMNVEV (reference sequence). J lost 6 bases, V lost 5 bases, and 6 bases had no gene match.

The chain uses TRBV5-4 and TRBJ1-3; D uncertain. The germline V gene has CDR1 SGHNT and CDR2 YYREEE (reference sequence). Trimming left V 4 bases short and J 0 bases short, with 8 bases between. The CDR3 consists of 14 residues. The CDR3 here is CASSEENSGNTIYF. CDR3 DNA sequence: TGTGCCAGCAGCGAGGAGAACTCTGGAAACACCATATATTTT.

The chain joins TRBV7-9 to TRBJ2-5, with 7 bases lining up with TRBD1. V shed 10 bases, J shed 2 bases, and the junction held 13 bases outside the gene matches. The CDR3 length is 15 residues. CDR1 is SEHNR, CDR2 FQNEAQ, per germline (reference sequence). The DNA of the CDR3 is TGTGCCATTGGTGGGACCCAGGGACAGCAAGAGACCCAGTACTTC. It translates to CAIGGTQGQQETQYF.

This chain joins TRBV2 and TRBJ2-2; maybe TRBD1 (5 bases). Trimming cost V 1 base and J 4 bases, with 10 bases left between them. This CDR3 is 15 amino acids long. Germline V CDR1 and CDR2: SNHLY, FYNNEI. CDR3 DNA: TGTGCCAGCAGTGAAGATGGACATGTCACCGGGGAGCTGTTTTTT. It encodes CASSEDGHVTGELFF.

CDR3 sequence reads: CASSQESFNEQFF. The CDR3 DNA reads TGCGCCAGCAGCCAGGAGTCTTTCAATGAGCAGTTCTTC. The gene calls are TRBV4-1 and TRBJ2-1; D is unclear. Germline assignment: CDR1 MGHRA and CDR2 YSYEKL. This CDR3 contains 13 residues. The germline V and J ends were trimmed by 3 bases and 6 bases, with 9 bases remaining between them.

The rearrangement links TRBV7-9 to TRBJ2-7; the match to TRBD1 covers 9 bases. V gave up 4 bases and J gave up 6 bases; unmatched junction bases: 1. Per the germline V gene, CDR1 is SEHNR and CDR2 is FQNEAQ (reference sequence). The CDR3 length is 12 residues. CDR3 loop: CASSSTGGEQYF. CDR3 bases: TGTGCCAGCAGCTCGACAGGGGGCGAGCAGTACTTC.

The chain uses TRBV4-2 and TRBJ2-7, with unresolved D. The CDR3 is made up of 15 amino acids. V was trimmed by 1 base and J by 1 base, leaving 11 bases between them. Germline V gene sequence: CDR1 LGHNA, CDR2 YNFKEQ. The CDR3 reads CASSQAAGLSYEQYF. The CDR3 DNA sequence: TGTGCCAGCAGCCAAGCGGCAGGTCTTTCCTACGAGCAGTACTTC.